This TCR beta chain appears in the sequencing data of a study of T cell repertoires in urothelial bladder cancer. Here immunoSEQ multiplex PCR was the method, and the copy in TCRdb shows in-frame clones only, minus some. In the table there are about 540 clones, approximately 71% of which are singletons. Regarding this clone: Its target is not known.

This CDR3 contains 13 residues. Germline loops: CDR1 SGHRS, CDR2 YFSETQ. Trimming took off 1 base at V and 4 bases at J, with 5 bases between the two ends. Findings and limits, study-wide: A single clone reached roughly 2% in benign versus up to about 17% in carcinoma. Median T cells were 5,569 in carcinoma and roughly 26,000 in benign specimens.

The chain has TRBV5-1 and TRBJ1-4; D perhaps matches TRBD1 (5 bases). The sample was tumor-infiltrating cells from bladder cancer. The clonotype was recovered from a human donor with urothelial carcinoma. The DNA for the CDR3 is TGCGCCAGCAGCTTGCAGGGTAATGAAAAACTGTTTTTT. As protein: CASSLQGNEKLFF.